One sample yielded the 26 T cell receptor beta chains listed below, sequenced in a study of control samples from healthy donors and cancer patients. The assay was immunoSEQ multiplex PCR, and TCRdb's table has in-frame clones only and misses some. Counted here are approximately 150,000 clones, 88% occurring once; the ten biggest clones make up roughly 1.7%. The source material was blood. The receptors shown here come from a man between 18 and 29 years old in good health.

This chain joins TRBV14 and TRBJ1-1; D may be TRBD1 (6 bases). This CDR3 has 15 residues. The V gene lost 1 base and the J gene lost 4 bases, with 13 bases spanning the gap. The V gene's germline CDR1 is SGHDN and CDR2 FVKESK. Here the CDR3 reads CASSQVGAIGTEAFF. Written as DNA, the CDR3 is TGTGCCAGCAGCCAAGTGGGGGCGATTGGCACTGAAGCTTTCTTT. The full variable domain, completed using reference TRBV14 and TRBJ1-1, is EAGVTQFPSHSVIEKGQTVTLRCDPISGHDNLYWYRRVMGKEIKFLLHFVKESKQDESGMPNNRFLAERTGGTYSTLKVQPAELEDSGVYFCASSQVGAIGTEAFFGQGTRLTVV.

This clone has ten or more counts. The CDR3 DNA reads TGTGCCAGCGGGTTTCCGTCAGACAGGACCGGGGAGCTGTTTTTT. It encodes CASGFPSDRTGELFF. This chain uses TRBV7-9 with TRBJ2-2; TRBD1 might be the D (6 bases). The length of the CDR3 is 15 residues. Germline CDR1 SEHNR, CDR2 FQNEAQ (reference sequence). V was trimmed by 8 bases and J by 5 bases, leaving 18 bases between them.

The gene calls are TRBV28 and TRBJ2-7; unclear D gene. CDR1 is MDHEN and CDR2 is SYDVKM in the germline V gene. V lost 3 bases to trimming and J lost 2 bases, with 8 bases between them. The CDR3 runs to 13 residues. The CDR3 region is CASSLSRTYEQYF. The DNA for the CDR3 is TGTGCCAGCAGTTTGAGCCGGACCTACGAGCAGTACTTC. The variable domain in full, completed from reference TRBV28 and TRBJ2-7, reads DVKVTQSSRYLVKRTGEKVFLECVQDMDHENMFWYRQDPGLGLRLIYFSYDVKMKEKGDIPEGYSVSREKKERFSLILESASTNQTSMYLCASSLSRTYEQYFGPGTRLTVT.

This clone was observed a single time. The chain joins TRBV7-9 to TRBJ1-2; no reliable D call. The CDR3 is made up of 14 amino acids. The ends were cut back, 5 bases at V and 4 bases at J, with 14 bases in the middle. In germline, CDR1 is SEHNR, CDR2 FQNEAQ (reference sequence). CDR3 in DNA: TGTGCCAGCAGCCTGATACTCCCAGGCTATGGCTACACCTTC. Translation: CASSLILPGYGYTF.

The rearrangement links TRBV5-4 to TRBJ2-2; possible D gene TRBD1, 6 bases. Germline V gene lookup returns CDR1 SGHNT and CDR2 YYREEE (reference sequence). With 4 bases removed from V and 6 bases from J, the gap between germline ends came to 16 bases. The CDR3 runs to 15 residues. The CDR3 sequence is CASSAGTTGPGELFF. CDR3 bases: TGTGCCAGCAGCGCTGGGACAACCGGACCCGGGGAGCTGTTTTTT. The variable domain in full, with the rest retrieved from reference TRBV5-4 and TRBJ2-2, is ETGVTQSPTHLIKTRGQQVTLRCSSQSGHNTVSWYQQALGQGPQFIFQYYREEENGRGNFPPRFSGLQFPNYSSELNVNALELDDSALYLCASSAGTTGPGELFFGEGSRLTVL.

This clone was seen a handful of times. This rearrangement joins TRBV6-6 to TRBJ1-2, with D tentatively TRBD1 (6 bases). Looked up from germline, CDR1 is MNHNY and CDR2 is SVGAGI (reference sequence). Trimming removed 8 bases from V and 6 bases from J, with 16 bases in between. The CDR3 totals 13 residues. CDR3 sequence: CASEKSQGHGYTF. The CDR3 region has the DNA TGTGCCAGCGAGAAATCACAGGGACATGGCTACACCTTC.

The V and J genes are TRBV3-1 (or the pseudogene TRBV3-2) and TRBJ1-2; 12 positions match TRBD1. The germline gives CDR1 LGHDT, CDR2 YNNKEL (reference sequence). V trimming: 5 bases; J trimming: 3 bases; junction bases outside the gene matches: 10. The CDR3 has 17 amino acids. CDR3 protein: CASSERDRGPIYYGYTF. The CDR3 DNA reads TGTGCCAGCAGCGAAAGGGACAGGGGGCCGATTTACTATGGCTACACCTTC.

The chain's CDR3 is CATREGEAGELFF. CDR3 in DNA: TGTGCCACCAGGGAAGGTGAGGCCGGGGAGCTGTTTTTT. The V call is TRBV24-1, the J call TRBJ2-2; unclear D gene. Germline V gene lookup returns CDR1 KGHDR and CDR2 SFDVKD. The V and J ends lost 7 bases and 6 bases respectively, with 11 bases between them. The CDR3 is made up of 13 amino acids.

This chain joins TRBV5-8 and TRBJ1-5, with 7 bases lining up with TRBD1. The CDR3 contains 18 residues. Trimming removed 0 bases from V and 4 bases from J; junction bases left unmatched: 13. CDR1 is SGHTS and CDR2 is YDEGEE in the germline V gene. For the CDR3, the DNA is TGTGCCAGCAGCTTGGTGATAAGGGGGAGGGGGCTTAATCAGCCCCAGCATTTT. Its protein is CASSLVIRGRGLNQPQHF.

This clone came up a few times. The rearrangement joins TRBV28 to TRBJ1-5; D not resolved. CDR1 is MDHEN, CDR2 SYDVKM, per germline. The V gene lost 6 bases and the J gene lost 7 bases, with 10 bases spanning the gap. The CDR3 sequence is 12 residues long. CDR3 bases: TGTGCCAGCAGCCCGTGGAGGCAGCCCCAGCATTTT. Protein: CASSPWRQPQHF. The full variable domain, its missing parts supplied by reference TRBV28 and TRBJ1-5, is DVKVTQSSRYLVKRTGEKVFLECVQDMDHENMFWYRQDPGLGLRLIYFSYDVKMKEKGDIPEGYSVSREKKERFSLILESASTNQTSMYLCASSPWRQPQHFGDGTRLSIL.

The chain links TRBV14 to TRBJ1-1; D is undetermined. This CDR3 region has 15 residues. V dropped 9 bases and J dropped 4 bases, with 21 bases sitting between them. Germline values: CDR1 SGHDN, CDR2 FVKESK. The DNA of the CDR3 is TGTGCCAGAACCTGTTTACCCCGGAGGGCCACTGAAGCTTTCTTT. Amino acids: CARTCLPRRATEAFF.

The CDR3 DNA reads as TGTGCCAGCAGTGAAGGTAACAGGGACACAGATACGCAGTATTTT. Protein sequence: CASSEGNRDTDTQYF. The rearrangement joins TRBV2 to TRBJ2-3, with a tentative D call TRBD1 (6 bases). V lost 1 base and J lost 2, with 10 bases in between. Per germline, CDR1 SNHLY and CDR2 FYNNEI. The CDR3 contains 15 residues. Using reference TRBV2 and TRBJ2-3 for the parts outside the CDR3, the full variable domain is EPEVTQTPSHQVTQMGQEVILRCVPISNHLYFYWYRQILGQKVEFLVSFYNNEISEKSEIFDDQFSVERPDGSNFTLKIRSTKLEDSAMYFCASSEGNRDTDTQYFGPGTRLTVL.

The CDR3 spells CASSDRDLAEAFF. In DNA form, the CDR3 reads TGTGCCAGCAGCGACAGGGACCTCGCTGAAGCTTTCTTT. The gene calls are TRBV5-4 and TRBJ1-1; 7 nucleotides agree with TRBD1. The CDR3 totals 13 residues. Germline trimming cut 4 bases from V and 6 bases from J; bases unmatched to any gene: 6. Germline V lookup: CDR1 SGHNT, CDR2 YYREEE (reference sequence).

This chain connects TRBV5-5 to TRBJ2-3, with TRBD2 matching over 8 bases. Germline V gene data show CDR1 as SGHKS and CDR2 as YYEKEE (reference sequence). The CDR3 runs 14 residues. The J segment lost 5 bases and the V segment lost 3 bases, leaving 5 bases of the junction unmatched. In DNA form, the CDR3 reads TGTGCCAGCAGCTCTTCCGGGGGGGTAGATACGCAGTATTTT. This codes for CASSSSGGVDTQYF.

The chain carries TRBV5-4 and TRBJ2-3; 8 nucleotides line up with TRBD1. Trimming at V came to 0 bases and at J to 6 bases, leaving 6 bases not matched to a gene. This CDR3 has 15 residues. The germline CDR1 and CDR2 sequences are SGHNT and YYREEE (reference sequence). The CDR3 DNA is TGTGCCAGCAGCTTGGACAGGGGGGTATTCGATACGCAGTATTTT. Translation gives CASSLDRGVFDTQYF.

The chain recombines TRBV4-1 with TRBJ2-1; D possibly corresponds to TRBD2 (5 bases). Trimming pared 8 bases from V and 7 bases from J, leaving 9 bases between. Per germline, CDR1 MGHRA and CDR2 YSYEKL. This CDR3 region has 11 residues. The DNA for the CDR3 is TGCGCCAGCTCCGGAGGAAATGAGCAGTTCTTC. Encoded protein: CASSGGNEQFF.

This chain joins TRBV10-3 and TRBJ1-3, with 7 bases identical to TRBD1. Trimming took 2 bases from V and 4 from J; bases not matched to a gene: 5. Germline CDR1 and CDR2: ENHRY and SYGVKD. The CDR3 sequence is 15 residues long. Here the CDR3 DNA reads TGTGCCATCAGTGAGCCAAAGACAGGGGGAAACACCATATATTTT. Protein: CAISEPKTGGNTIYF.

The rearrangement uses TRBV9 and TRBJ1-2; TRBD1 is a possible D gene (5 bases). Germline values: CDR1 SGDLS, CDR2 YYNGEE. Trimming removed 5 bases from V and 5 bases from J, with 19 bases in between. This CDR3 region has 15 residues. CDR3 nucleotide sequence: TGTGCCAGCAGTAAAGACAGCAAGGGGCCTTATGGCTACACCTTC. The encoded protein is CASSKDSKGPYGYTF.

The V and J genes are TRBV27 and TRBJ1-3; TRBD1 is a possible D gene (6 bases). CDR1 is MNHEY and CDR2 is SMNVEV in the germline V gene (reference sequence). V lost 5 bases and J lost 7, with 15 bases in between. The CDR3 consists of 14 residues. As DNA, the CDR3 is TGTGCCAGCAGTAGAGGGGGTTCGGGGAACACCATATATTTT. Translated: CASSRGGSGNTIYF.

V and J are TRBV5-1 and TRBJ1-1; TRBD1 matches 10 bases. The J segment lost 4 bases and the V segment lost 4 bases, leaving 10 bases of the junction unmatched. Germline V gene data show CDR1 as SGHRS and CDR2 as YFSETQ. The CDR3 sequence is 16 residues long. The CDR3 DNA follows: TGCGCCAGCAGCACGGGGGACAGGGGTCTTGTCACTGAAGCTTTCTTT. Protein sequence: CASSTGDRGLVTEAFF.

The chain couples TRBV4-1 to TRBJ2-7; D not certain. This CDR3 spans 14 amino acids. V was pared by 1 base and J by 0 bases, with 7 bases between. Germline V gene sequence: CDR1 MGHRA, CDR2 YSYEKL. The CDR3 loop reads CASSQALDSYEQYF. The CDR3, as DNA: TGCGCCAGCAGCCAAGCCCTTGACTCCTACGAGCAGTACTTC.

The gene calls are TRBV7-2 and TRBJ2-1, with D possibly TRBD2 on 6 matching bases. Trimming left V 2 bases short and J 7 bases short, with 15 bases between. This CDR3 region has 15 residues. Per germline, CDR1 SGHTA and CDR2 FQGNSA. In nucleotides, the CDR3 is TGTGCCAGCAGCTTACCGGGACTGGGCAGAAATGAGCAGTTCTTC. Protein sequence: CASSLPGLGRNEQFF. Filled out from reference TRBV7-2 and TRBJ2-1, the complete variable domain reads GAGVSQSPSNKVTEKGKDVELRCDPISGHTALYWYRQSLGQGLEFLIYFQGNSAPDKSGLPSDRFSAERTGGSVSTLTIQRTQQEDSAVYLCASSLPGLGRNEQFFGPGTRLTVL.

The V call is TRBV5-1, the J call TRBJ2-2; 10 nucleotides agree with TRBD1. Germline CDR1 reads SGHRS; CDR2 reads YFSETQ. The CDR3 is 14 amino acids. The junction had 3 bases not matched to a gene; V was cut back by 5 bases and J by 5 bases. The CDR3 loop reads CASRMGQGTGELFF. The CDR3 DNA sequence: TGCGCCAGCAGGATGGGACAGGGGACCGGGGAGCTGTTTTTT. The variable domain in full, with the rest retrieved from reference TRBV5-1 and TRBJ2-2, is KAGVTQTPRYLIKTRGQQVTLSCSPISGHRSVSWYQQTPGQGLQFLFEYFSETQRNKGNFPGRFSGRQFSNSRSEMNVSTLELGDSALYLCASRMGQGTGELFFGEGSRLTVL.

The genes are TRBV12-3 or TRBV12-4 and TRBJ2-7; 11 bases line up with TRBD2. The trim removed 2 bases at V and 10 bases at J, leaving 4 bases unmatched. CDR3 size: 13 residues. CDR3 in amino acids: CASSLSSGGPQYF. The CDR3 DNA follows: TGTGCCAGCAGTTTATCTAGCGGGGGGCCTCAGTACTTC.

This clone was detected only once. The chain uses TRBV15 and TRBJ2-1; D is unresolved. Trimming cost V 0 bases and J 8 bases, with 14 bases left between them. This CDR3 comprises 15 residues. Germline V gives CDR1 LNHNV, CDR2 YYDKDF (reference sequence). The CDR3 here is CATSRDAKGFDEQFF. Here the CDR3 DNA reads TGTGCCACCAGCAGAGATGCGAAGGGTTTTGATGAGCAGTTCTTC.

In regard to this clone: Germline and junction disagree at one end, which may indicate a read error. The chain joins TRBV28 to TRBJ2-7; perhaps TRBD1 as D (7 bases). The CDR3 runs to 16 residues. Per germline, CDR1 MDHEN and CDR2 SYDVKM. The CDR3 spells CASSLSGGGQRVPCFF. In DNA form, the CDR3 reads TGTGCCAGCAGTTTATCCGGAGGGGGACAGCGGGTCCCCTGCTTCTTC. The variable domain in full, with the rest retrieved from reference TRBV28 and TRBJ2-7, is DVKVTQSSRYLVKRTGEKVFLECVQDMDHENMFWYRQDPGLGLRLIYFSYDVKMKEKGDIPEGYSVSREKKERFSLILESASTNQTSMYLCASSLSGGGQRVPCFFGPGTRLTVT.